This T cell receptor beta chain was sequenced during a study of shared clonotypes between healthy human individuals. This clone has only one observation. Different DNA sequences within this sample yield the same CDR3. This CDR3 comprises 13 residues. V was cut by 2 bases and J by 7 bases, with 9 bases left in between. CDR1 is SEHNR, CDR2 FQNEAQ, per germline (reference sequence). Sequenced by immunoSEQ multiplex PCR; TCRdb stores in-frame clones only, minus some. The profile shows approximately 2,200,000 clones, roughly 91% of them singletons. Terminally differentiated effector memory CD45RA+ cells were excluded from the naive CD8 cells, which were CD45RO-negative and positively selected for CCR7.

The sample taken for sequencing was naive CD8+ T cells from PBMCs. This chain connects TRBV7-9 to TRBJ2-1, with D possibly called TRBD1 or TRBD2 (5 bases each). The TCR was taken from a man younger than 35 in good health. Some clones in this sample may be carry-over from other donors' samples. The CDR3 sequence is CASSLQGPNEQFF. CDR3 in DNA: TGTGCCAGCAGCTTACAGGGACCGAATGAGCAGTTCTTC.